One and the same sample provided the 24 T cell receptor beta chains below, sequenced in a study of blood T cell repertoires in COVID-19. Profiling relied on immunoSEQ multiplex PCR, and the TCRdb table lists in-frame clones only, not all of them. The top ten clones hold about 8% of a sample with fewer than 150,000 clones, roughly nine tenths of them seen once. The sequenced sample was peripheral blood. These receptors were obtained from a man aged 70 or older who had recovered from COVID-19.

As DNA, the CDR3 is TGTGCCAGCAGACGGGGACAGGGGGTTTACGAACTGTTTTTT. This translates into CASRRGQGVYELFF. The rearrangement links TRBV27 to TRBJ1-4, with 11 bases fitting TRBD1. The CDR3 is made up of 14 amino acids. Unmatched junction bases numbered 9, after V lost 6 bases and J lost 12 bases. The germline CDR1 and CDR2 sequences are MNHEY and SMNVEV (reference sequence).

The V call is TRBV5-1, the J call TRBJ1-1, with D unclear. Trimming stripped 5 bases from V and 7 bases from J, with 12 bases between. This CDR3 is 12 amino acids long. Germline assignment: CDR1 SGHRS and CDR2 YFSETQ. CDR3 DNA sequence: TGCGCCAGCAGAGGCAGCGGAATTGAAGCTTTCTTT. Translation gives CASRGSGIEAFF. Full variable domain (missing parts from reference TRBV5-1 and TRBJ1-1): KAGVTQTPRYLIKTRGQQVTLSCSPISGHRSVSWYQQTPGQGLQFLFEYFSETQRNKGNFPGRFSGRQFSNSRSEMNVSTLELGDSALYLCASRGSGIEAFFGQGTRLTVV.

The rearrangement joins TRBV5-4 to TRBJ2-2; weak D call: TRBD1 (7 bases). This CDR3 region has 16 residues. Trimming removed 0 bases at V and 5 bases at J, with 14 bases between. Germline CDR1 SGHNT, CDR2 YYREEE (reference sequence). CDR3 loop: CASSLAGGKVTGELFF. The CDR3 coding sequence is TGTGCCAGCAGCTTGGCAGGGGGGAAAGTGACCGGGGAGCTGTTTTTT.

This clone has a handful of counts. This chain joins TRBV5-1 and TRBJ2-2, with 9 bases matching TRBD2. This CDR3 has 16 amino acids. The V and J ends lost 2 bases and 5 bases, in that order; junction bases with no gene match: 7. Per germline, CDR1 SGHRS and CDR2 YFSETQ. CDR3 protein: CASSFGLARTTGELFF. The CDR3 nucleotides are TGCGCCAGCAGCTTCGGACTAGCGAGAACAACCGGGGAGCTGTTTTTT.

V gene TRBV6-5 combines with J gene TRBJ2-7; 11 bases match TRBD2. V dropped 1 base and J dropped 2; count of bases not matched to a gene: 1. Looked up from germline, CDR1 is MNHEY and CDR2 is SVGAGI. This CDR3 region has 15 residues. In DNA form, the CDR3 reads TGTGCCAGCAGTTACTTTAGCGGGGGGGCCTACGAGCAGTACTTC. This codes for CASSYFSGGAYEQYF.

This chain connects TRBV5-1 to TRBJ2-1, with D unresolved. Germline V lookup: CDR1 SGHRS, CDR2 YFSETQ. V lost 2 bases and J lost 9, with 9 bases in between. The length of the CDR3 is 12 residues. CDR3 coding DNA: TGCGCCAGCAGCTTTCCCGGGTTTGAGCAGTTCTTC. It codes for CASSFPGFEQFF.

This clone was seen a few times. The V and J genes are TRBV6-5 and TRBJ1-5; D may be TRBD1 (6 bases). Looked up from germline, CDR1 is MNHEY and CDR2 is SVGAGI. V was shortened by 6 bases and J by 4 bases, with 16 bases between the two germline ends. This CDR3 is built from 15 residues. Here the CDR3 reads CASRRGGARNQPQHF. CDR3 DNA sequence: TGTGCCAGCAGGCGAGGGGGGGCGCGGAATCAGCCCCAGCATTTT.

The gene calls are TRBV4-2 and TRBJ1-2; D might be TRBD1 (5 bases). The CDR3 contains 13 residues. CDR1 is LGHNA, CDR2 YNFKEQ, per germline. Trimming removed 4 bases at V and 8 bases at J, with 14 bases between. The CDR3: CASSPSGWEGYTF. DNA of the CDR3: TGTGCCAGCAGCCCGTCAGGGTGGGAAGGCTACACCTTC.

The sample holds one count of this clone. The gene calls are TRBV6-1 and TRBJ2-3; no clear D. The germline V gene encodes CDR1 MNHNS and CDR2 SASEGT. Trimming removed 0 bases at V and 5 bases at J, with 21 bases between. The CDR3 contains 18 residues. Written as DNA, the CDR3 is TGTGCCAGCAGTGAAGCCAAGCGAAGTAGTATTTTCATAGATACGCAGTATTTT. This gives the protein CASSEAKRSSIFIDTQYF.

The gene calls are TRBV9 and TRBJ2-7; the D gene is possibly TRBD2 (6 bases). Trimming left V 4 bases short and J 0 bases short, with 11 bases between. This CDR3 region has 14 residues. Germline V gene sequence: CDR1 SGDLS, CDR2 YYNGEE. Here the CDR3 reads CASSPLALSYEQYF. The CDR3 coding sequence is TGTGCCAGCAGCCCCCTAGCGCTCTCCTACGAGCAGTACTTC.

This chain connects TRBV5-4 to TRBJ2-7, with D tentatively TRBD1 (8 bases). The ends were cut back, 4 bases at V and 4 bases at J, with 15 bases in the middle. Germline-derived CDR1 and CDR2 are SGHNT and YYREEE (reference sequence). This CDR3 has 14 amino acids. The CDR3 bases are TGTGCCAGCAGCCAAGGACAGGGAGGGTACGAGCAGTACTTC. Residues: CASSQGQGGYEQYF.

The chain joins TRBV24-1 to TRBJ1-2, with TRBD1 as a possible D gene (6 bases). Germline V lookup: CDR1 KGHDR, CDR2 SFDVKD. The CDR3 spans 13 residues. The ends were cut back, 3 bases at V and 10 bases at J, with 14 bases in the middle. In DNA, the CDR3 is TGTGCCACCAGTGATCCCGGGACAAGGGACTACACCTTC. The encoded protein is CATSDPGTRDYTF.

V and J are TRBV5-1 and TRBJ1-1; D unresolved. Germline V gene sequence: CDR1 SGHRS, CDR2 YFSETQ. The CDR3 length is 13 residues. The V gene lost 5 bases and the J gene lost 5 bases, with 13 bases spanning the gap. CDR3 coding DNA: TGCGCCAGCAGTCCTAACCGAGAGACTGAAGCTTTCTTT. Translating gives CASSPNRETEAFF.

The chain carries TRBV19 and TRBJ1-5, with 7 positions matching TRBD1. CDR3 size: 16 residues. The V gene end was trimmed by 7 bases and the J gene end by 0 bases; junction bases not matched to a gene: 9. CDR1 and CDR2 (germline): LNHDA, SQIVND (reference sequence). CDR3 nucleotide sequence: TGTGCCAGTAAGGGACAGCCAGCAAATAGCAATCAGCCCCAGCATTTT. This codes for CASKGQPANSNQPQHF.

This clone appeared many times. Here the CDR3 reads CASSLPYTDTQYF. The CDR3 DNA reads TGTGCCAGCAGTCTACCGTACACAGATACGCAGTATTTT. V is TRBV6-5 and J is TRBJ2-3; no clear D. The CDR3 loop spans 13 amino acids. Germline V gene data show CDR1 as MNHEY and CDR2 as SVGAGI. Trimming pared 5 bases from V and 2 bases from J, leaving 8 bases between.

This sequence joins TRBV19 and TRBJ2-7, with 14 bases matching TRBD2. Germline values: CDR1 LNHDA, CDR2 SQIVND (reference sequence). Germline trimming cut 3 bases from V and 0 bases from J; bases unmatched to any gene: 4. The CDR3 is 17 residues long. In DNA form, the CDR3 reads TGTGCCAGTAGTATGACTAGCGGGAGGGTTGGCTCCTACGAGCAGTACTTC. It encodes CASSMTSGRVGSYEQYF.

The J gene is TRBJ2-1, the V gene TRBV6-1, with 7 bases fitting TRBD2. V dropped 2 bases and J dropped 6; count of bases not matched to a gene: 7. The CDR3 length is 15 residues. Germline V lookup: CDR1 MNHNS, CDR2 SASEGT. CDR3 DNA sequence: TGTGCCAGCAGTGAATGGGGGTCGGGGGGCAATGAGCAGTTCTTC. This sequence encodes CASSEWGSGGNEQFF.

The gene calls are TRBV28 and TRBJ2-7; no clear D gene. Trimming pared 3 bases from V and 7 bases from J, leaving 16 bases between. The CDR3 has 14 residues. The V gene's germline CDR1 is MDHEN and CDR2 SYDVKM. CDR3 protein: CASSFPLLTKEQYF. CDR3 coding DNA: TGTGCCAGCAGTTTCCCTCTGCTAACTAAAGAGCAGTACTTC. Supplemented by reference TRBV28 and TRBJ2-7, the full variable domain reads DVKVTQSSRYLVKRTGEKVFLECVQDMDHENMFWYRQDPGLGLRLIYFSYDVKMKEKGDIPEGYSVSREKKERFSLILESASTNQTSMYLCASSFPLLTKEQYFGPGTRLTVT.

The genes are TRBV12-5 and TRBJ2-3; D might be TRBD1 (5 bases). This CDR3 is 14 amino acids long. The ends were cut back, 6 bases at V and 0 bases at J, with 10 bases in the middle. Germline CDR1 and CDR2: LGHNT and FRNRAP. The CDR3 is CASGVDISTDTQYF. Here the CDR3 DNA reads TGTGCTAGTGGGGTGGACATCAGCACAGATACGCAGTATTTT.

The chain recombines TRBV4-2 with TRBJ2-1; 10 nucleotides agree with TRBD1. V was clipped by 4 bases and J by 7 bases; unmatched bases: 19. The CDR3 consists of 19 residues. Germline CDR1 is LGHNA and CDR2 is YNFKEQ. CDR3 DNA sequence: TGTGCCAGCAGCCGTAGTCTCGGTACGAGACAGGGGGCAAGAAATGAGCAGTTCTTC. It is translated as CASSRSLGTRQGARNEQFF.

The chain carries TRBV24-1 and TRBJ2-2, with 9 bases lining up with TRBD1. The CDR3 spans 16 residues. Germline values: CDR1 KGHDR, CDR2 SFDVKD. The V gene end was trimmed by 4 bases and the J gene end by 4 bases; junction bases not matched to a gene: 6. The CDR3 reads CATSDLQGASTGELFF. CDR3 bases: TGTGCCACCAGTGACCTACAGGGGGCCTCCACCGGGGAGCTGTTTTTT.

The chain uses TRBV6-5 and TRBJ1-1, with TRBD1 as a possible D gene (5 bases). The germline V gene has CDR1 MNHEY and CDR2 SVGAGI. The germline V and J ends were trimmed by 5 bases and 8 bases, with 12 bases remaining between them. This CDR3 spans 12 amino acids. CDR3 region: CASSKPRQEAFF. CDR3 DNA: TGTGCCAGCAGTAAACCCAGACAGGAAGCTTTCTTT.

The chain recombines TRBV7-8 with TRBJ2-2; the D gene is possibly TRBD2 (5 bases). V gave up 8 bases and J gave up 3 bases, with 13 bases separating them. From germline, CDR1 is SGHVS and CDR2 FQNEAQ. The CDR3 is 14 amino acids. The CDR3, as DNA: TGTGCCAGCGCCCGGAGGTGGGACACCGGGGAGCTGTTTTTT. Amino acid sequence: CASARRWDTGELFF.

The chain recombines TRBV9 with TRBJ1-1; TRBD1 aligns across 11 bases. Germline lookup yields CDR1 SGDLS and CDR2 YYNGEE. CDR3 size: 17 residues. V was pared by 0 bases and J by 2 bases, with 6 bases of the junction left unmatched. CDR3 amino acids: CASSVVRTGGGNTEAFF. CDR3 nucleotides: TGTGCCAGCAGCGTAGTGAGGACAGGGGGCGGTAACACTGAAGCTTTCTTT.